Listed here are 18 T cell receptor beta chains from one sample, sequenced in a study of blood T cell repertoires in COVID-19. Repertoires were generated with immunoSEQ multiplex PCR, while TCRdb's copy carries only in-frame clones and drops some. There are about 210,000 clones in the sample; around 91% occur only once, and 4% to 5.5% lies in the top ten. Material: peripheral blood. These receptors originate from a woman aged 40 to 50 with acute or convalescent COVID-19.

The V and J genes are TRBV30 and TRBJ2-1, with D hard to call. CDR1 is GTSNPN, CDR2 SVGIG, per germline (reference sequence). The CDR3 is made up of 15 amino acids. V lost 0 bases and J 0 bases, leaving 9 bases between the germline ends. The CDR3 DNA reads TGTGCCTGGAGTGTATACTGGAGCTCCTACAATGAGCAGTTCTTC. Amino acid sequence: CAWSVYWSSYNEQFF.

The gene calls are TRBV7-2 and TRBJ1-5; a possible D gene is TRBD1 (5 bases). The CDR3 contains 16 residues. V lost 5 bases, J lost 6 bases, and 20 bases lay in between. Germline V gene lookup returns CDR1 SGHTA and CDR2 FQGNSA. The CDR3 DNA follows: TGTGCCAGCAGCCCAGGTGGGCAGGGCCGGACTCAGCCCCAGCATTTT. Its protein is CASSPGGQGRTQPQHF.

The chain has TRBV6-5 and TRBJ1-1; D ambiguous. This CDR3 contains 13 residues. The V end lost 8 bases, the J end lost 1 base, and 11 bases lay between the germline ends. Germline V gene sequence: CDR1 MNHEY, CDR2 SVGAGI. The CDR3 loop reads CASDPGRNTEAFF. In nucleotides, the CDR3 is TGTGCCAGCGATCCCGGGAGGAACACTGAAGCTTTCTTT.

The count of this clone is one. J is TRBJ2-3 and V is TRBV6-2 or TRBV6-3, with D uncertain. The CDR3 totals 11 residues. Germline V gene sequence: CDR1 MNHEY, CDR2 SVGEGT. Trimming removed 2 bases at V and 7 bases at J, with 4 bases between. Here the CDR3 DNA reads TGTGCCAGCAGTTACGGCCATACGCAGTATTTT. It encodes CASSYGHTQYF.

The chain combines TRBV9 with TRBJ1-1; D unresolved. Germline CDR1 reads SGDLS; CDR2 reads YYNGEE. This CDR3 is 16 amino acids long. The V gene lost 3 bases and the J gene lost 2 bases, with 17 bases spanning the gap. This chain's CDR3 is CASSEGVGWGNTEAFF. As DNA, the CDR3 is TGTGCCAGCAGCGAGGGAGTAGGTTGGGGAAACACTGAAGCTTTCTTT.

V is TRBV10-3 and J is TRBJ2-1; 9 bases agree with TRBD2. The junction had 7 bases not matched to a gene; V was cut back by 7 bases and J by 3 bases. CDR3 length: 15 amino acids. Germline CDR1 and CDR2: ENHRY and SYGVKD. The CDR3 loop reads CAITARGGLYNEQFF. In DNA form, the CDR3 reads TGTGCCATCACGGCGCGGGGGGGCCTCTACAATGAGCAGTTCTTC.

The chain couples TRBV3-1 (or the pseudogene TRBV3-2) to TRBJ1-2; the D gene is possibly TRBD1 (6 bases). The CDR3 runs 16 residues. The V and J ends lost 4 bases and 2 bases respectively, with 17 bases between them. Germline lookup yields CDR1 LGHDT and CDR2 YNNKEL (reference sequence). CDR3 bases: TGTGCCAGCAGCCCTAGATTTGCAGGGGCGAACTATGGCTACACCTTC. Amino acids: CASSPRFAGANYGYTF.

The chain is built from TRBV18 and TRBJ1-4; tentative D call: TRBD1 (5 bases). Germline V gene sequence: CDR1 KGHSH, CDR2 LQKENI. The CDR3 sequence is 14 residues long. V lost 3 bases, J lost 3 bases, and 8 bases lay in between. This CDR3 is CASSPDMSNEKLFF. In DNA form, the CDR3 reads TGTGCCAGCTCACCGGACATGTCTAATGAAAAACTGTTTTTT.

This chain joins TRBV5-4 and TRBJ1-2, with 9 bases that match TRBD1. Unmatched junction bases numbered 5, after V lost 5 bases and J lost 3 bases. This CDR3 has 14 residues. Germline V gene data show CDR1 as SGHNT and CDR2 as YYREEE (reference sequence). In nucleotides, the CDR3 is TGTGCCAGCAGTCGGGGACAGGGAGACTATGGCTACACCTTC. Translating it yields CASSRGQGDYGYTF.

V is TRBV27 and J is TRBJ1-5, with D maybe TRBD1 (5 bases). Germline V CDR1 and CDR2: MNHEY, SMNVEV (reference sequence). This CDR3 is built from 14 residues. The V and J ends lost 5 bases and 1 base respectively, with 9 bases between them. CDR3 residues: CASSRRQSNQPQHF. The CDR3 DNA reads TGTGCCAGCAGTCGGAGACAGAGCAATCAGCCCCAGCATTTT.

The chain links TRBV5-1 to TRBJ1-1; a possible D gene is TRBD1 (5 bases). The germline V and J ends were trimmed by 7 bases and 3 bases, with 16 bases remaining between them. CDR1 is SGHRS, CDR2 YFSETQ, per germline. CDR3 length: 14 residues. CDR3 residues: CASSNVGGDTEAFF. CDR3 bases: TGCGCCAGCTCCAACGTGGGAGGGGACACTGAAGCTTTCTTT.

There are a few counts of this clone. The CDR3 DNA reads as TGCGCCAGCACGCGTGGGGGACAGGAAGGCCGTGGCTACACCTTC. Translation gives CASTRGGQEGRGYTF. The chain is built from TRBV10-2 and TRBJ1-2; 8 nucleotides align to TRBD1. This CDR3 has 15 amino acids. Per germline, CDR1 WSHSY and CDR2 SAAADI. J lost 7 bases, V lost 7 bases, and 14 bases had no gene match.

The chain carries TRBV30 and TRBJ1-2; D possibly corresponds to TRBD1 (5 bases). V was clipped by 0 bases and J by 7 bases, with 9 bases between them. The germline V gene has CDR1 GTSNPN and CDR2 SVGIG (reference sequence). This CDR3 has 12 residues. This CDR3 is CAWSVQGVGYTF. The CDR3 bases are TGTGCCTGGAGTGTACAAGGGGTTGGCTACACCTTC. Full variable domain (rest looked up from reference TRBV30 and TRBJ1-2): SQTIHQWPATLVQPVGSPLSLECTVEGTSNPNLYWYRQAAGRGLQLLFYSVGIGQISSEVPQNLSASRPQDRQFILSSKKLLLSDSGFYLCAWSVQGVGYTFGSGTRLTVV.

The rearrangement uses TRBV27 and TRBJ1-6; possibly TRBD1 for D (6 bases). This CDR3 comprises 17 residues. Germline CDR1 and CDR2: MNHEY and SMNVEV (reference sequence). The germline V and J ends were trimmed by 3 bases and 3 bases, with 15 bases remaining between them. CDR3 protein: CASSFGRGQFYNSPLHF. The CDR3 DNA follows: TGTGCCAGCAGTTTCGGCCGTGGACAGTTCTATAATTCACCCCTCCACTTT.

V gene TRBV19 combines with J gene TRBJ1-6; no clear D. With 0 bases removed from V and 10 bases from J, the gap between germline ends came to 13 bases. CDR1 and CDR2 from the germline V gene are LNHDA and SQIVND (reference sequence). The CDR3 sequence is 15 residues long. CDR3 amino acids: CASSIDQGGSSPLHF. The CDR3 region has the DNA TGTGCCAGTAGTATAGATCAAGGAGGGTCATCACCCCTCCACTTT.

This clone appeared once. The chain uses TRBV5-1 and TRBJ1-2; 7 bases align to TRBD1. V was pared by 0 bases and J by 6 bases, with 5 bases of the junction left unmatched. CDR3 length: 14 residues. Germline V lookup: CDR1 SGHRS, CDR2 YFSETQ. The CDR3 sequence: CASSLVGQGDGYTF. CDR3 sequence (DNA): TGCGCCAGCAGCTTGGTGGGTCAGGGGGATGGCTACACCTTC.

V usage is TRBV19 and J usage is TRBJ2-7, with a possible D match to TRBD1 (6 bases). The CDR3 contains 14 residues. Germline V gene data show CDR1 as LNHDA and CDR2 as SQIVND (reference sequence). The germline V and J ends were trimmed by 7 bases and 2 bases, with 15 bases remaining between them. The CDR3 nucleotides are TGTGCCAGTACGAAGACAGGCGTCACCTACGAGCAGTACGTC. This translates into CASTKTGVTYEQYV.

The V call is TRBV5-1, the J call TRBJ1-1; TRBD1 might be the D (5 bases). The CDR3 is 13 residues long. V shed 0 bases and J shed 10 bases, with 13 bases lying between them. Germline CDR1 is SGHRS and CDR2 is YFSETQ. The CDR3 here is CASSLDLGGVAFF. The CDR3 coding sequence is TGCGCCAGCAGCTTGGATTTGGGGGGAGTAGCTTTCTTT. Based on the CDR3 plus reference TRBV5-1 and TRBJ1-1, the full variable domain is KAGVTQTPRYLIKTRGQQVTLSCSPISGHRSVSWYQQTPGQGLQFLFEYFSETQRNKGNFPGRFSGRQFSNSRSEMNVSTLELGDSALYLCASSLDLGGVAFFGQGTRLTVV.